What follows is one T cell receptor (beta chain) and its context. Its matching antigen is unknown. The sample originates from a study of identifying expanded T cells in peripheral blood. The study, taken as a whole, reports: Technical replicates showed roughly 1.2 changed clones; about two weeks about 16; four weeks 19. Variance in clone template counts between roughly 2-week samples significantly increased with total template count across all healthy donors.

During the collection period, no donor immune events like infections were recorded. Produced via immunoSEQ multiplex PCR; TCRdb's table is partial and in-frame only. The table has 100,000 to 150,000 clones, approximately 88% seen once. This TCR was recovered from a person aged 18 to 75 in good health. The specimen was blood.

The CDR3 DNA reads TGTGCCAGCAGCGACAGGGGGCCTCTCAACTACAATGAGCAGTTCTTC. It encodes CASSDRGPLNYNEQFF. The V call is TRBV11-3, the J call TRBJ2-1, with TRBD1 matching over 10 bases. The CDR3 spans 16 residues. CDR1 is SGHNT, CDR2 YENEEA, per germline. V gave up 5 bases and J gave up 3 bases; unmatched junction bases: 7.